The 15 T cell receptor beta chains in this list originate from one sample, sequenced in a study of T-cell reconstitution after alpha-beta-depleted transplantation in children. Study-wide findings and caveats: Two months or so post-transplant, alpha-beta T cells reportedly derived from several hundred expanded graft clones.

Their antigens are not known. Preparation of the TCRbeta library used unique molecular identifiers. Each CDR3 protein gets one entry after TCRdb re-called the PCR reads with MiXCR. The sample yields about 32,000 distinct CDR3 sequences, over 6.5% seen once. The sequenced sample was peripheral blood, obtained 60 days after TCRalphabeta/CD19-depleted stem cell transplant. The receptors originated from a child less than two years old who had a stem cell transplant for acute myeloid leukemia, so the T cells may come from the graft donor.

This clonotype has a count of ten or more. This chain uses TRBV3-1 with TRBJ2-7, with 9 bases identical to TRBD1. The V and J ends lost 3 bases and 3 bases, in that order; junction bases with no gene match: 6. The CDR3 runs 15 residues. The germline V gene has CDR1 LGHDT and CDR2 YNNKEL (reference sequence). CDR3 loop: CASSHGGTGNYEQYF. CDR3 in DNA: TGTGCCAGCAGCCATGGGGGGACAGGGAACTACGAGCAGTACTTC.

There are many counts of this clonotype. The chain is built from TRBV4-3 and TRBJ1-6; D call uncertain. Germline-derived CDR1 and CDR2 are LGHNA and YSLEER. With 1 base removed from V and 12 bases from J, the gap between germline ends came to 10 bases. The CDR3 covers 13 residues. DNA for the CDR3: TGCGCCAGCAGCCAAGTGCCGGCTGGACCCCTCCACTTT. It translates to CASSQVPAGPLHF.

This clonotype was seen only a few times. DNA of the CDR3: TGTGCCAGCAGTCTTACTAGCGGGAGACCCCAAGAGACCCAGTACTTC. Its protein product is CASSLTSGRPQETQYF. The chain combines TRBV13 with TRBJ2-5, with TRBD2 matching 11 bases. With V trimmed by 6 bases and J by 1 base, 7 bases remained unmatched. Germline loops: CDR1 PRHDT, CDR2 FYEKMQ (reference sequence). This CDR3 is built from 16 residues.

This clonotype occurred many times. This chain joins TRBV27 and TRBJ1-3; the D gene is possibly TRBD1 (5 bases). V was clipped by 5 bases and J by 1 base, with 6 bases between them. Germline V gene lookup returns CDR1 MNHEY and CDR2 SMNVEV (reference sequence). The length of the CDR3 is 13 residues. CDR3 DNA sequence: TGTGCCAGCAGTGCAGGGTCTGGAAACACCATATATTTT. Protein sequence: CASSAGSGNTIYF.

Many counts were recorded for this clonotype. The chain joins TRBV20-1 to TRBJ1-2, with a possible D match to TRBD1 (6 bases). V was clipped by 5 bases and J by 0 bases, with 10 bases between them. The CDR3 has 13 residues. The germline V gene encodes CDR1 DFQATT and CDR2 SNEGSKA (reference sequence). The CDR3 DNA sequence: TGCAGTGCTGGGACACTCGCTAACTATGGCTACACCTTC. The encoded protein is CSAGTLANYGYTF.

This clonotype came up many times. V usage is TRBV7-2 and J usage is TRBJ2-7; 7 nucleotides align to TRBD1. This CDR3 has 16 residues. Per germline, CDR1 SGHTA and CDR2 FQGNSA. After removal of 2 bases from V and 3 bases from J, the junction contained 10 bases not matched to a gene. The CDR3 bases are TGTGCCAGCAGCTTAAACGGTCGGGACAGCCGCTACGAGCAGTACTTC. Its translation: CASSLNGRDSRYEQYF.

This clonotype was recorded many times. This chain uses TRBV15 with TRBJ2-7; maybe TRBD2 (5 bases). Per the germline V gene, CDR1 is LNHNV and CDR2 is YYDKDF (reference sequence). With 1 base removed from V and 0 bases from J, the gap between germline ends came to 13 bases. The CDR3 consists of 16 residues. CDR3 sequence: CATSRGRVFSSYEQYF. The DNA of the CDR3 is TGTGCCACCAGCAGAGGGCGGGTTTTCAGCTCCTACGAGCAGTACTTC.

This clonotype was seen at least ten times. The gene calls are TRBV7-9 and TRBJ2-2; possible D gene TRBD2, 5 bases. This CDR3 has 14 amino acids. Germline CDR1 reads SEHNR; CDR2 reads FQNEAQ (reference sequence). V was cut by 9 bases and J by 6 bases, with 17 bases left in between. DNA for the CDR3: TGTGCCAGTTCGTTCGGGGTCGCCCCCGGGGAGCTGTTTTTT. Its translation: CASSFGVAPGELFF.

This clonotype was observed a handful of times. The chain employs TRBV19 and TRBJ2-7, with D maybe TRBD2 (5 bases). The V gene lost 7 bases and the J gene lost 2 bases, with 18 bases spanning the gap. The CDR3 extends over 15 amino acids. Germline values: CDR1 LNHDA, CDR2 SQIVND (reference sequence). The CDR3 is CASNPWASRTYEQYF. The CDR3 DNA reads TGTGCCAGTAACCCGTGGGCTAGCCGAACCTACGAGCAGTACTTC.

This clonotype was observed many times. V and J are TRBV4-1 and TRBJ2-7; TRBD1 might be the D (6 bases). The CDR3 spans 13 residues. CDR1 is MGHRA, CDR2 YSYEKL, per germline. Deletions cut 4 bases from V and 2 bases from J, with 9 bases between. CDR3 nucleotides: TGCGCCAGCAGCCGACAGGAGACCTACGAGCAGTACTTC. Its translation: CASSRQETYEQYF.

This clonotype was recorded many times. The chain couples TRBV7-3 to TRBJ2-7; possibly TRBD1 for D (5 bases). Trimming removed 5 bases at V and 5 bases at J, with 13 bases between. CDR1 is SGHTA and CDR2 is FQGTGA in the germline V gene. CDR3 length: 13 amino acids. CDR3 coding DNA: TGTGCCAGCAGCCTGACAGACTTCCACGAGCAGTACTTC. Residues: CASSLTDFHEQYF.

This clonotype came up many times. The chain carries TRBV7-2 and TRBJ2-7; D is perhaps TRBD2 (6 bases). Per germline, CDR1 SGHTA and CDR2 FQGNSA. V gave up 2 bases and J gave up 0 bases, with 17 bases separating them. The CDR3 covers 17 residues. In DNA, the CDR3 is TGTGCCAGCAGCTTACCTGAGATCCGGGGGAGCTCCTACGAGCAGTACTTC. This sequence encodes CASSLPEIRGSSYEQYF.

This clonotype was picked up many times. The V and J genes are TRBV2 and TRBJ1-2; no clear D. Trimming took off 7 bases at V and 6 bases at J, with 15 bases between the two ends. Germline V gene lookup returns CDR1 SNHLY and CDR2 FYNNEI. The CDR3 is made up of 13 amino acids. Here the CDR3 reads CASIWALEDGYTF. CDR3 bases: TGTGCCAGCATATGGGCCCTAGAGGATGGCTACACCTTC.

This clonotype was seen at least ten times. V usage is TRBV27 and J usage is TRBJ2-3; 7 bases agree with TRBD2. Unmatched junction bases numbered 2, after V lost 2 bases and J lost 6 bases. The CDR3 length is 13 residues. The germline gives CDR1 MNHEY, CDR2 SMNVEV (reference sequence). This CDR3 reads CASSLTGRDTQYF. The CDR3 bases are TGTGCCAGCAGTTTAACCGGGAGGGATACGCAGTATTTT.

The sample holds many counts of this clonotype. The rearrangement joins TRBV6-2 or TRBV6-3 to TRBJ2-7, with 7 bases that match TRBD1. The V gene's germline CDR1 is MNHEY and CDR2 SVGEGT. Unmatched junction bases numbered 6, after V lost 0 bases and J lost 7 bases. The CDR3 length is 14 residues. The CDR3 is CASSYSKQGLEQYF. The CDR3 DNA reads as TGTGCCAGCAGTTACTCGAAACAGGGGCTAGAGCAGTACTTC.